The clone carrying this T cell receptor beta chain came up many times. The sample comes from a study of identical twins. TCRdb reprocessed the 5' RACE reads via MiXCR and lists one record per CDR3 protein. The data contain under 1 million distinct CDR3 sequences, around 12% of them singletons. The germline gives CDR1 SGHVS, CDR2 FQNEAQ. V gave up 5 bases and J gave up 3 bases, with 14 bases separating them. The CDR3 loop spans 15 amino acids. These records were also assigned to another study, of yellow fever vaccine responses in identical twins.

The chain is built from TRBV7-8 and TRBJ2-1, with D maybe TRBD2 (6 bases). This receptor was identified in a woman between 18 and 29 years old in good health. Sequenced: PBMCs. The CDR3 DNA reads TGTGCCAGCAGCATTAGCGGAGCCGTCTACAATGAGCAGTTCTTC. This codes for CASSISGAVYNEQFF.